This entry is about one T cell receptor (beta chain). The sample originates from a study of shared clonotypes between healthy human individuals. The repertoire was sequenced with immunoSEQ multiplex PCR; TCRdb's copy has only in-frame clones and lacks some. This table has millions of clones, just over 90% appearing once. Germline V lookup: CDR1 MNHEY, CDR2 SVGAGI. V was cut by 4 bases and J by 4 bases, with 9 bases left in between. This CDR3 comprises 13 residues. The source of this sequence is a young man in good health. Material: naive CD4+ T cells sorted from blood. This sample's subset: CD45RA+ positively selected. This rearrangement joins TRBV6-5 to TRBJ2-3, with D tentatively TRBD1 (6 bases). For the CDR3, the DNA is TGTGCCAGCAGTTCCGCAGGGGCAGATACGCAGTATTTT. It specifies CASSSAGADTQYF.